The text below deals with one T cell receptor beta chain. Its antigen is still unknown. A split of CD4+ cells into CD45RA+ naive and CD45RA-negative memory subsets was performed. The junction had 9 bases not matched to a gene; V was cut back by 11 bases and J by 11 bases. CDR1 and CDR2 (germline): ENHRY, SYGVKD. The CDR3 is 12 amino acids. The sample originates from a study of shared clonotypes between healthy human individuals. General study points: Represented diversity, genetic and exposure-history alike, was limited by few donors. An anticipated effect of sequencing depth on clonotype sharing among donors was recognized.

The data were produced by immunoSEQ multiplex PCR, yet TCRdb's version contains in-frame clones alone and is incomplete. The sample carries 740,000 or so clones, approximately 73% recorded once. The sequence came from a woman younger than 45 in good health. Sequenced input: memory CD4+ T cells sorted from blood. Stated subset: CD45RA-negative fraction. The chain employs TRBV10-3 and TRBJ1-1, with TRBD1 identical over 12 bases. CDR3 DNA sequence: TGTGCCTCCATGGGGACAGGGGGCTTGGCTTTCTTT. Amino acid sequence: CASMGTGGLAFF.